This T cell receptor beta chain emerged from a study of cytomegalovirus exposure and HLA in healthy donors. Study-wide results and limits: Productive status was seen about 87% or about 30% of the time for most TCR beta V segments in an earlier analysis.

The length of the CDR3 is 13 residues. CDR1 is LNHDA and CDR2 is SQIVND in the germline V gene (reference sequence). V was shortened by 8 bases and J by 10 bases, with 17 bases between the two germline ends. Remarks on this clone: Its antigen is currently unknown.

The PCR used 60 Vbeta and 13 Jbeta primers. Using immunoSEQ multiplex PCR, the repertoire was profiled, and TCRdb retains in-frame clones only, with some absent. The table includes 100,000 to 150,000 clones, less than 85% detected once. Sequencing was carried out using PBMCs. The rearrangement joins TRBV19 to TRBJ1-4, with a tentative D call TRBD1 (6 bases). The receptor was derived from a woman between 35 and 50 years old in good health and CMV-seropositive. Here the CDR3 reads CASGNRAEVKLFF. The CDR3 bases are TGTGCCAGTGGCAACAGGGCAGAGGTAAAACTGTTTTTT.